A selection of T cell receptor beta chains follows, all from one sample in a study of blood T cell repertoires in COVID-19. TCRdb keeps only in-frame clones here, not all; method: immunoSEQ multiplex PCR. The table has hundreds of thousands of clones, roughly 86% seen once; the top ten hold approximately 2.9%. Sequenced material: peripheral blood. Receptors originate from a man aged 60 to 69 with acute or convalescent COVID-19. Each CDR3 is given without its conserved first and last residue.

TRBV3-1/TRBV3-2	TRBJ2-7	ASSTGTPYEQY
TRBV11-3	TRBJ2-2	ASSPGTGGPGELF
TRBV7-9	TRBJ2-5	ASIRTSGARGTQY
TRBV18	TRBJ2-3	ASSQKRGGTDTQY
TRBV27	TRBJ1-6	ASSAQDRRNSPLH
TRBV19	TRBJ1-2	ASSGQIYGYT
TRBV6-5	TRBJ2-1	ASSSAGGAYNEQF
TRBV27	TRBJ2-1	ASSLVGLAGGVNNEQF
TRBV4-3	TRBJ2-2	ASSRDKNTGELF
TRBV6-6	TRBJ1-5	ASSLDRAGNQPQH
TRBV7-9	TRBJ2-1	ASSLGLGLAGADEQF
TRBV30	TRBJ1-4	AWSVSVTNEKLF
TRBV2	TRBJ2-5	ASSDRTSRRETQY
TRBV19	TRBJ1-5	ASSRQGRSPQH
TRBV6-5	TRBJ2-7	ASTRYSPYEQY
TRBV15	TRBJ1-4	ATSRPTGAANEKLF
TRBV28	TRBJ2-3	ASSPGLAGSTDTQY
TRBV28	TRBJ1-2	ASSTGTGLRGGYGYT
TRBV28	TRBJ1-4	ASSPAGSGNEKLF
TRBV6-5	TRBJ1-2	ASSYVQGGYT
TRBV19	TRBJ1-2	ASTPGYMGYT
TRBV19	TRBJ2-2	ASSIDPGQGAIGELF
TRBV6-4	TRBJ1-2	ASSDGGRHRAGYT
TRBV7-9	TRBJ1-2	ASSLADTGEEYGYT
TRBV7-2	TRBJ2-2	ASSVLRDLNTGELF
TRBV10-3	TRBJ1-2	AILRQGTYT
TRBV30	TRBJ1-5	AWDRGEDQPQH
TRBV11-2	TRBJ1-1	ASSLGPGRLGNTEAF
TRBV27	TRBJ2-7	ASSLGSGGYEQY
TRBV6-5	TRBJ1-1	ASTIALGATEAF
TRBV4-1	TRBJ2-3	ASSQVLGAGPGGGQY
TRBV6-6	TRBJ2-7	ASTRGEYEQY
TRBV25-1	TRBJ2-1	ASSEGFGTAQF
TRBV6-5	TRBJ2-7	ASSSTTTPHYEQY
TRBV11-3	TRBJ2-4	ASSQGGGRAKNIQY
TRBV21-1	TRBJ2-7	ASSKVTQGQTTYEQY
TRBV29-1	TRBJ1-1	SAGDRGDTEAF
TRBV27	TRBJ1-2	ATAEVANYGYT
TRBV18	TRBJ2-1	ASSGQGAVDEQF
TRBV5-1	TRBJ1-1	ASSYTGDTEAF
TRBV5-6	TRBJ1-1	ASSLFRTVGVEAF
TRBV4-3	TRBJ2-7	ASSQDSRSEQY
TRBV6-6	TRBJ1-2	ASSYPPGQDYGYT
TRBV20-1	TRBJ2-3	SASGPLGGAWVISTDTQY
TRBV15	TRBJ2-7	ATSRVVADPSYEQY
TRBV6-2/TRBV6-3	TRBJ1-6	ASSRGTGGIRSPLH
TRBV13	TRBJ2-1	ASAPGAVPYNEQF
TRBV5-6	TRBJ2-1	ASSLGTGGNEQF
TRBV12-3/TRBV12-4	TRBJ1-5	ASTPLGQPQH
TRBV2	TRBJ1-5	ASRTRQGAKNQPQH
TRBV5-4	TRBJ2-1	ASSFAGGSYNEQF
TRBV3-1/TRBV3-2	TRBJ1-2	ASSQVGLTPNYGYT
TRBV5-4	TRBJ2-3	ASSRGSTDTQY
TRBV5-4	TRBJ2-2	ASSPRGENTGELF
TRBV28	TRBJ2-7	ASSVQGYEQY
TRBV11-2	TRBJ2-7	ASQPGTGSSYEQY